The 19 T cell receptor beta chains below come from one sample, sequenced in a study of cytomegalovirus exposure and HLA in healthy donors. The PCR used 60 Vbeta and 13 Jbeta primers. This table comes from immunoSEQ multiplex PCR, and its TCRdb copy is limited to in-frame clones, with some not included. The data hold 110,000 or so clones, with roughly 70% observed a single time. Sequenced material: PBMCs. The origin of the receptors is a woman between 40 and 50 years old in good health and CMV-seropositive.

The chain carries TRBV5-5 and TRBJ1-2; maybe TRBD1 (6 bases). In germline, CDR1 is SGHKS, CDR2 YYEKEE (reference sequence). The V end was cut by 3 bases, the J end by 1 base, with 13 bases between. The CDR3 has 15 amino acids. The CDR3 sequence: CASSSEGGRNYGYTF. For the CDR3, the DNA is TGTGCCAGCAGCTCGGAAGGGGGTCGTAACTATGGCTACACCTTC.

As DNA, the CDR3 is TGTGCCAGTAACCCCAGGGGCGGTTATGGCTACACCTTC. This gives the protein CASNPRGGYGYTF. This chain joins TRBV19 and TRBJ1-2; TRBD1 is a possible D gene (6 bases). The V end lost 7 bases, the J end lost 5 bases, and 14 bases lay between the germline ends. Germline CDR1 reads LNHDA; CDR2 reads SQIVND (reference sequence). The CDR3 consists of 13 residues. Complete variable domain (other parts from reference TRBV19 and TRBJ1-2): DGGITQSPKYLFRKEGQNVTLSCEQNLNHDAMYWYRQDPGQGLRLIYYSQIVNDFQKGDIAEGYSVSREKKESFPLTVTSAQKNPTAFYLCASNPRGGYGYTFGSGTRLTVV.

The chain joins TRBV6-6 to TRBJ2-1, with 9 bases identical to TRBD2. V shed 0 bases and J 10 bases; nucleotides not matched to a gene: 7. From germline, CDR1 is MNHNY and CDR2 SVGAGI (reference sequence). This CDR3 is built from 15 residues. CDR3 coding DNA: TGTGCCAGCAGTTACTCGCTAGCGGGGTTAGTAGAGCAGTTCTTC. Translated, it gives CASSYSLAGLVEQFF.

V usage is TRBV6-5 and J usage is TRBJ2-7; 7 bases fit TRBD1. The V gene's germline CDR1 is MNHEY and CDR2 SVGAGI. This CDR3 region has 14 residues. J was trimmed by 3 bases and V by 2 bases; bases with no gene match: 4. DNA for the CDR3: TGTGCCAGCAGTTACGACAGGGAACTCTACGAGCAGTACTTC. Its protein is CASSYDRELYEQYF.

The rearrangement uses TRBV5-1 and TRBJ2-5; 9 bases fit TRBD2. The ends lost 5 bases at V and 2 bases at J; junction bases unmatched: 7. The CDR3 runs to 15 residues. CDR1 is SGHRS and CDR2 is YFSETQ in the germline V gene. The CDR3 loop is CASRGSAGGQETQYF. The CDR3 DNA sequence: TGCGCCAGCAGAGGTTCGGCGGGAGGGCAAGAGACCCAGTACTTC.

The genes are TRBV6-5 and TRBJ1-5; 7 bases are shared with TRBD1. Germline assignment: CDR1 MNHEY and CDR2 SVGAGI. V lost 5 bases and J lost 6; bases outside the gene matches: 4. The CDR3 has 13 amino acids. The CDR3 bases are TGTGCCAGCAGTACGACAGGGCTTCAGCCCCAGCATTTT. Amino acids: CASSTTGLQPQHF.

The chain uses TRBV12-5 and TRBJ1-1; maybe TRBD1 (5 bases). CDR1 and CDR2 from the germline V gene are LGHNT and FRNRAP. The CDR3 consists of 15 residues. V lost 0 bases to trimming and J lost 7 bases, with 15 bases between them. The CDR3 bases are TGTGCTAGTGGTTTGGTACAGGCAGGACGAATTGAAGCTTTCTTT. Its protein product is CASGLVQAGRIEAFF.

This chain connects TRBV30 to TRBJ2-2, with 9 bases matching TRBD2. Germline V lookup: CDR1 GTSNPN, CDR2 SVGIG (reference sequence). The CDR3 sequence is 16 residues long. J was trimmed by 7 bases and V by 0 bases; bases with no gene match: 9. The CDR3 here is CAWSVRRTSDIGELFF. The CDR3 nucleotides read TGTGCCTGGAGTGTACGGAGGACTAGCGACATCGGGGAGCTGTTTTTT.

This clone was observed a handful of times. The chain carries TRBV28 and TRBJ2-3; a possible D gene is TRBD1 (5 bases). Germline CDR1 MDHEN, CDR2 SYDVKM. The CDR3 spans 14 residues. Trimming removed 3 bases at V and 1 base at J, with 8 bases between. CDR3 DNA: TGTGCCAGCAGTTTCTTACAGGGCACAGATACGCAGTATTTT. Translating it yields CASSFLQGTDTQYF.

The chain carries TRBV5-6 and TRBJ1-3; D unclear. The ends were cut back, 1 base at V and 0 bases at J, with 5 bases in the middle. Germline CDR1 SGHDT, CDR2 YYEEEE. CDR3 length equals 14 residues. CDR3 bases: TGTGCCAGCAGCTTGTACGGCTCTGGAAACACCATATATTTT. Amino acid sequence: CASSLYGSGNTIYF.

The count of this clone is one. The chain carries TRBV7-3 and TRBJ2-3; D perhaps matches TRBD2 (6 bases). V was trimmed by 8 bases and J by 0 bases, leaving 12 bases between them. CDR3 length equals 14 residues. The germline V gene has CDR1 SGHTA and CDR2 FQGTGA. In DNA form, the CDR3 reads TGTGCCAGCGGAAGGGACTCAAGCACAGATACGCAGTATTTT. Translation: CASGRDSSTDTQYF.

Note on this clone: One end of the junction is discordant with germline, which a read error may explain. The V and J genes are TRBV20-1 and TRBJ2-3; no firm D call. CDR1 and CDR2 from the germline V gene are DFQATT and SNEGSKA (reference sequence). This CDR3 has 11 residues. The CDR3 region is CSARAADTQYF. As DNA, the CDR3 is TGCAGTGCCAGAGCCGCAGATACGCAGTATTTT.

The chain combines TRBV25-1 with TRBJ2-5; TRBD2 might be the D (7 bases). With 7 bases removed from V and 9 bases from J, the gap between germline ends came to 33 bases. CDR1 and CDR2 from the germline V gene are MGHDK and SYGVNS. This CDR3 spans 18 amino acids. The DNA of the CDR3 is TGTGCCAGCACAGAGACTATTGGGGGGGGGCCCTTCCGTACGGCCCAGTACTTC. It encodes CASTETIGGGPFRTAQYF.

This clone was seen more than once but under ten times. The chain uses TRBV6-1 and TRBJ2-1, with no clear D. This CDR3 is 13 amino acids long. Trimming cost V 3 bases and J 8 bases, with 11 bases left between them. Germline V CDR1 and CDR2: MNHNS, SASEGT. CDR3 residues: CASSDALRDEQFF. CDR3 sequence (DNA): TGTGCCAGCAGTGATGCTCTCCGGGATGAGCAGTTCTTC.

V and J are TRBV6-6 and TRBJ1-5; D unclear. V was trimmed by 1 base and J by 6 bases, leaving 7 bases between them. The CDR3 covers 13 residues. Germline V lookup: CDR1 MNHNY, CDR2 SVGAGI (reference sequence). CDR3 DNA: TGTGCCAGCAGTTACTTCAGTGGTCAGCCCCAGCATTTT. Translating it yields CASSYFSGQPQHF.

V and J are TRBV4-3 and TRBJ1-2; D remains unclear. This CDR3 comprises 17 residues. CDR1 and CDR2 (germline): LGHNA, YSLEER. V lost 2 bases and J lost 7, with 23 bases in between. In nucleotides, the CDR3 is TGCGCCAGCAGCCAACGAACGGAGCGGGTAAAGGACCTTGGCTACACCTTC. Its translation: CASSQRTERVKDLGYTF.

The chain couples TRBV7-9 to TRBJ2-7, with D maybe TRBD1 (6 bases). Germline V CDR1 and CDR2: SEHNR, FQNEAQ (reference sequence). V lost 2 bases to trimming and J lost 4 bases, with 15 bases between them. CDR3 size: 15 residues. In DNA form, the CDR3 reads TGTGCCAGCAGCTTACAAGGGGGAGTGATTTACGAGCAGTACTTC. This gives the protein CASSLQGGVIYEQYF.

The count of this clone is one. The rearrangement joins TRBV19 to TRBJ1-1; the D is unclear. Germline assignment: CDR1 LNHDA and CDR2 SQIVND (reference sequence). This CDR3 has 16 residues. Trimming shortened V by 8 bases and J by 3 bases, and 22 bases separated the two germline ends. The CDR3 here is CASRRGPGGWDTEAFF. The CDR3 DNA follows: TGTGCCAGTCGGAGAGGTCCGGGAGGGTGGGACACTGAAGCTTTCTTT.

The chain employs TRBV4-3 and TRBJ1-4; the D gene is possibly TRBD1 (6 bases). Germline values: CDR1 LGHNA, CDR2 YSLEER. V lost 0 bases to trimming and J lost 7 bases, with 15 bases between them. The CDR3 is 16 amino acids. CDR3 sequence (DNA): TGCGCCAGCAGCCAAGAGGGGGGGCAGGGGATTGAAAAACTGTTTTTT. Translating gives CASSQEGGQGIEKLFF.